The 26 T cell receptor beta chains given below trace back to one sample, sequenced in a study of cytomegalovirus exposure and HLA in healthy donors (dated by TCRdb to the late 2010s). The library was made by the immunoSEQ multiplex PCR assay. A mixture of 60 forward primers for TCR Vbeta segments and 13 reverse primers for TCR Jbeta segments was used in the multiplex PCR. Sourced from immuneACCESS, this table was stored by TCRdb with only in-frame sequences that have V and J called. A share of the clones is absent; for the studies checked, an unresolved V gene accounts for under half, and the remainder has no known explanation. This sample is represented by about 160,000 clones; approximately 72% of them were singletons. The top ten hold approximately 1.5% of the sample. Sequenced material: PBMCs. Receptors originate from a man between 45 and 60 years old in good health and CMV-seronegative.

The chain employs TRBV29-1 and TRBJ1-3, with no clear D. Trimming removed 8 bases at V and 4 bases at J, with 12 bases between. The germline V gene encodes CDR1 SQVTM and CDR2 ANQGSEA. The CDR3 is made up of 12 amino acids. The CDR3 region is CSYIGEGNTIYF. The CDR3 coding sequence is TGCAGCTACATAGGAGAAGGAAACACCATATATTTT. The variable domain in full, with the rest retrieved from reference TRBV29-1 and TRBJ1-3, is SAVISQKPSRDICQRGTSLTIQCQVDSQVTMMFWYRQQPGQSLTLIATANQGSEATYESGFVIDKFPISRPNLTFSTLTVSNMSPEDSSIYLCSYIGEGNTIYFGEGSWLTVV.

Written as DNA, the CDR3 is TGTGCCAGCAGTGACTCCGGGTCACCAGATACGCAGTATTTT. It codes for CASSDSGSPDTQYF. The V and J genes are TRBV6-4 and TRBJ2-3, with D unresolved. Germline CDR1 and CDR2: MRHNA and SNTAGT. This CDR3 comprises 14 residues. V was shortened by 0 bases and J by 4 bases, with 8 bases between the two germline ends.

V gene TRBV5-6 combines with J gene TRBJ2-3, with 9 bases fitting TRBD2. From germline, CDR1 is SGHDT and CDR2 YYEEEE. The CDR3 is 15 amino acids. Germline trimming cut 3 bases from V and 3 bases from J; bases unmatched to any gene: 5. The CDR3 DNA follows: TGTGCCAGCAGCTATGGGGCGGGGGGGACAGATACGCAGTATTTT. Protein product: CASSYGAGGTDTQYF.

The sample holds one count of this clone. The chain joins TRBV2 to TRBJ2-1, with 7 bases matching TRBD1. The CDR3 runs to 14 residues. Germline CDR1 reads SNHLY; CDR2 reads FYNNEI. The V and J ends lost 0 bases and 7 bases, in that order; junction bases with no gene match: 3. The CDR3 DNA follows: TGTGCCAGCAGTGAAGCAAGGGGGCGAAATGAGCAGTTCTTC. Residues: CASSEARGRNEQFF.

The chain recombines TRBV6-5 with TRBJ2-2; D remains unclear. From germline, CDR1 is MNHEY and CDR2 SVGAGI. Trimming left V 5 bases short and J 5 bases short, with 9 bases between. This CDR3 has 13 amino acids. The CDR3 sequence: CASSTHRTGELFF. CDR3 nucleotides: TGTGCCAGCAGTACACACCGAACCGGGGAGCTGTTTTTT.

This clone was seen just once. The chain is built from TRBV29-1 and TRBJ2-7, with D maybe TRBD1 (6 bases). The V and J ends lost 8 bases and 2 bases respectively, with 19 bases between them. In germline, CDR1 is SQVTM, CDR2 ANQGSEA. The CDR3 has 14 residues. The DNA of the CDR3 is TGCAGCTTTTCCACCGGGACAAGGACCTACGAGCAGTACTTC. Translating it yields CSFSTGTRTYEQYF.

The V gene is TRBV19, the J gene TRBJ1-3; D unclear. Trimming removed 3 bases at V and 0 bases at J, with 12 bases between. CDR1 is LNHDA and CDR2 is SQIVND in the germline V gene (reference sequence). The CDR3 runs 16 residues. Here the CDR3 reads CASSIGRLTSGNTIYF. The CDR3 bases are TGTGCCAGTAGTATTGGCCGCCTTACCTCTGGAAACACCATATATTTT.

This clone has only a few counts. The chain employs TRBV28 and TRBJ1-6; D perhaps matches TRBD1 (5 bases). This CDR3 has 16 residues. Looked up from germline, CDR1 is MDHEN and CDR2 is SYDVKM. V lost 1 base and J 8 bases, leaving 15 bases between the germline ends. The CDR3 sequence: CASSLSMAGRHSPLHF. The CDR3 DNA follows: TGTGCCAGCAGTTTATCGATGGCAGGGCGGCATTCACCCCTCCACTTT.

This clone appeared a few times. This chain connects TRBV18 to TRBJ2-7; 14 nucleotides align to TRBD2. This CDR3 region has 16 residues. J lost 4 bases, V lost 3 bases, and 5 bases had no gene match. Germline V gene lookup returns CDR1 KGHSH and CDR2 LQKENI. The CDR3 DNA sequence: TGTGCCAGCTCACCGCGCGGGACTAGCGGGGGATACGAGCAGTACTTC. This codes for CASSPRGTSGGYEQYF.

CDR3 amino acids: CASSPGQGGHYGYTF. The CDR3 DNA reads TGTGCCAGCTCACCCGGACAGGGTGGCCACTATGGCTACACCTTC. The chain has TRBV18 and TRBJ1-2; 8 bases agree with TRBD1. With V trimmed by 3 bases and J by 3 bases, 6 bases remained unmatched. The CDR3 loop spans 15 amino acids. Germline V gene lookup returns CDR1 KGHSH and CDR2 LQKENI.

This clone has just a few counts. The chain employs TRBV29-1 and TRBJ2-7; 9 positions match TRBD1. Germline loops: CDR1 SQVTM, CDR2 ANQGSEA. This CDR3 region has 14 residues. Trimming at V came to 3 bases and at J to 3 bases, leaving 6 bases not matched to a gene. Written as DNA, the CDR3 is TGCAGCGTTGAGAAACGGACAGGGGACTACGAGCAGTACTTC. This sequence encodes CSVEKRTGDYEQYF.

This clone was seen a few times. This sample also contains other DNA sequences that code for the same CDR3. The chain carries TRBV29-1 and TRBJ2-1, with 9 nucleotides matching TRBD1. Per the germline V gene, CDR1 is SQVTM and CDR2 is ANQGSEA. This CDR3 region has 14 residues. The V segment lost 1 base and the J segment 6 bases; nucleotides outside the gene matches: 4. CDR3 residues: CSVEGTGALNEQFF. DNA of the CDR3: TGCAGCGTTGAAGGGACAGGGGCGCTCAATGAGCAGTTCTTC.

The chain recombines TRBV7-3 with TRBJ2-5; D unresolved. Trimming cost V 1 base and J 7 bases, with 13 bases left between them. This CDR3 spans 14 amino acids. CDR1 is SGHTA and CDR2 is FQGTGA in the germline V gene. CDR3 amino acids: CASSLMADLGTQYF. For the CDR3, the DNA is TGTGCCAGCAGCTTAATGGCAGACCTAGGGACCCAGTACTTC. Drawing the rest from reference TRBV7-3 and TRBJ2-5, the complete variable domain is GAGVSQTPSNKVTEKGKYVELRCDPISGHTALYWYRQSLGQGPEFLIYFQGTGAADDSGLPNDRFFAVRPEGSVSTLKIQRTERGDSAVYLCASSLMADLGTQYFGPGTRLLVL.

This chain links TRBV7-2 with TRBJ1-2, with no clear D. V gave up 2 bases and J gave up 4 bases, with 8 bases separating them. The germline CDR1 and CDR2 sequences are SGHTA and FQGNSA. CDR3 length: 13 amino acids. CDR3 amino acids: CASSLPLPYGYTF. The CDR3 DNA follows: TGTGCCAGCAGCTTACCTCTTCCCTATGGCTACACCTTC.

The rearrangement uses TRBV28 and TRBJ2-3, with 9 bases aligning to TRBD2. This CDR3 is built from 15 residues. With V trimmed by 8 bases and J by 0 bases, 6 bases remained unmatched. The germline V gene encodes CDR1 MDHEN and CDR2 SYDVKM. The CDR3 bases are TGTGCCAGCCGTAGCGGGGGATACAGCACAGATACGCAGTATTTT. Protein product: CASRSGGYSTDTQYF.

The chain links TRBV6-1 to TRBJ2-7, with 8 positions matching TRBD1. V dropped 4 bases and J dropped 0; count of bases not matched to a gene: 5. Germline V gene data show CDR1 as MNHNS and CDR2 as SASEGT. This CDR3 has 15 amino acids. Here the CDR3 reads CASSAKTGASYEQYF. CDR3 coding DNA: TGTGCCAGCAGTGCCAAGACAGGGGCCTCCTACGAGCAGTACTTC.

In this sample, this clone turned up once. The rearrangement joins TRBV5-1 to TRBJ1-1, with D tentatively TRBD1 (5 bases). V lost 0 bases, J lost 1 base, and 19 bases lay in between. The germline CDR1 and CDR2 sequences are SGHRS and YFSETQ. This CDR3 region has 18 residues. In DNA form, the CDR3 reads TGCGCCAGCAGCTTGGAGTGGGGCAAACCCCTGCGGAACACTGAAGCTTTCTTT. It translates to CASSLEWGKPLRNTEAFF.

This chain connects TRBV6-4 to TRBJ2-7, with TRBD1 matching 8 bases. Germline trimming cut 2 bases from V and 3 bases from J; bases unmatched to any gene: 15. Per the germline V gene, CDR1 is MRHNA and CDR2 is SNTAGT. The CDR3 has 18 amino acids. CDR3 residues: CASSDLEMDREVFYEQYF. In nucleotides, the CDR3 is TGTGCCAGCAGTGACCTCGAAATGGACAGGGAGGTCTTCTACGAGCAGTACTTC.

The chain couples TRBV7-3 to TRBJ2-2; D unclear. V was shortened by 2 bases and J by 6 bases, with 10 bases between the two germline ends. Germline V CDR1 and CDR2: SGHTA, FQGTGA. This CDR3 is 14 amino acids long. This CDR3 reads CASSLGFAAGELFF. The CDR3 DNA reads as TGTGCCAGCAGCTTAGGTTTTGCGGCCGGGGAGCTGTTTTTT.

This clone has only a few counts. V is TRBV7-8 and J is TRBJ1-2; 7 bases map to TRBD1. This CDR3 spans 13 amino acids. Trimming removed 5 bases from V and 8 bases from J; junction bases left unmatched: 8. CDR1 and CDR2 (germline): SGHVS, FQNEAQ. The CDR3 loop reads CASSQRQGLGYTF. CDR3 bases: TGTGCCAGCAGCCAACGACAGGGCTTAGGCTACACCTTC.

This clone was observed a single time. V gene TRBV5-8 combines with J gene TRBJ1-5; 9 nucleotides match TRBD1. The germline V gene encodes CDR1 SGHTS and CDR2 YDEGEE. CDR3 size: 16 residues. After removal of 4 bases from V and 5 bases from J, the junction contained 10 bases not matched to a gene. CDR3 DNA: TGTGCCAGCAGCGGTGGGCTACAGGGGGCGCATCAGCCCCAGCATTTT. This encodes CASSGGLQGAHQPQHF.

The rearrangement links TRBV7-8 to TRBJ2-3; D possibly corresponds to TRBD2 (5 bases). V lost 5 bases to trimming and J lost 7 bases, with 13 bases between them. This CDR3 contains 13 residues. CDR1 is SGHVS, CDR2 FQNEAQ, per germline. CDR3 sequence reads: CASSITGINTQYF. CDR3 DNA sequence: TGTGCCAGCAGCATAACCGGGATCAATACGCAGTATTTT.

The chain has TRBV25-1 and TRBJ2-4, with 10 bases matching TRBD2. The CDR3 is made up of 16 amino acids. The ends lost 5 bases at V and 5 bases at J; junction bases unmatched: 9. Germline CDR1 and CDR2: MGHDK and SYGVNS. This chain's CDR3 is CASSLTGTSDENIQYF. CDR3 sequence (DNA): TGTGCCAGCAGTTTAACCGGGACTAGCGATGAAAACATTCAGTACTTC.

The rearrangement joins TRBV9 to TRBJ2-3; D is perhaps TRBD1 (5 bases). The length of the CDR3 is 15 residues. Germline CDR1 is SGDLS and CDR2 is YYNGEE. Trimming stripped 2 bases from V and 6 bases from J, with 16 bases between. CDR3 sequence (DNA): TGTGCCAGCAGCGTCGCAGGGCAAGTATTTGATACGCAGTATTTT. Its protein product is CASSVAGQVFDTQYF.

The chain links TRBV6-5 to TRBJ2-1; 13 nucleotides match TRBD2. V shed 2 bases and J 3 bases; nucleotides not matched to a gene: 1. CDR1 is MNHEY, CDR2 SVGAGI, per germline. This CDR3 comprises 16 residues. CDR3 amino acids: CASSYRTSGGYNEQFF. CDR3 coding DNA: TGTGCCAGCAGTTACCGGACTAGCGGGGGCTACAATGAGCAGTTCTTC.

This chain joins TRBV6-5 and TRBJ2-7; tentative D call: TRBD1 (6 bases). The V end was cut by 5 bases, the J end by 0 bases, with 14 bases between. The CDR3 length is 15 residues. Germline V lookup: CDR1 MNHEY, CDR2 SVGAGI. The CDR3 DNA reads as TGTGCCAGCAGTAATACAGGGTTGAGCTCCTACGAGCAGTACTTC. Protein sequence: CASSNTGLSSYEQYF.